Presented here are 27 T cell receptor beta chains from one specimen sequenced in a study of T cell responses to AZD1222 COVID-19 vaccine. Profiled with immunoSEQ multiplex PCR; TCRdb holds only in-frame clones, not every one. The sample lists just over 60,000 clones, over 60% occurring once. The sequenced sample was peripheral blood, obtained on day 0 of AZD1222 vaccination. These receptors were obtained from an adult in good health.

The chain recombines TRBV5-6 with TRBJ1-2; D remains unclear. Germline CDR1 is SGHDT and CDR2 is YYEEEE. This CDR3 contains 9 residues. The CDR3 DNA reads TGTTCAAAGCTGTATGGCTACACCTTC. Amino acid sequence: CSKLYGYTF. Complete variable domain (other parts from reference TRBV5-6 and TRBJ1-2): DAGVTQSPTHLIKTRGQQVTLRCSPKSGHDTVSWYQQALGQGPQFIFQYYEEEERQRGNFPDRFSGHQFPNYSSELNVNALLLGDSALYLCSKLYGYTFGSGTRLTVV.

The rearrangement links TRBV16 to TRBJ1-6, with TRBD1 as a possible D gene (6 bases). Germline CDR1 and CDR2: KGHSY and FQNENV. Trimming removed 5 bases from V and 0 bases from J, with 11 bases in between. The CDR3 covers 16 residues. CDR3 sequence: CASSFTGRSYNSPLHF. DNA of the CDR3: TGTGCCAGCAGCTTTACAGGGCGCTCCTATAATTCACCCCTCCACTTT.

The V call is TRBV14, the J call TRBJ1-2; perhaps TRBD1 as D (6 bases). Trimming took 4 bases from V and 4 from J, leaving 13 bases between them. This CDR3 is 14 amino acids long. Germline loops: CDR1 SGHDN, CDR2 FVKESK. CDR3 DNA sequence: TGTGCCAGCAGCCTCCGGGACACAATCTATGGCTACACCTTC. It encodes CASSLRDTIYGYTF. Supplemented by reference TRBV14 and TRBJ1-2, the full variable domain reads EAGVTQFPSHSVIEKGQTVTLRCDPISGHDNLYWYRRVMGKEIKFLLHFVKESKQDESGMPNNRFLAERTGGTYSTLKVQPAELEDSGVYFCASSLRDTIYGYTFGSGTRLTVV.

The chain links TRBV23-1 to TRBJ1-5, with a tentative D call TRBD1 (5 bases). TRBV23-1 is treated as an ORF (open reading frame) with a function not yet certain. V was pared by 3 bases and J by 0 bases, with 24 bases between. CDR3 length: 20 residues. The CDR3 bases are TGCGCCAGCAGTCAGGGGGGAGGGGTTACGGGAGGGTTTAGCAATCAGCCCCAGCATTTT. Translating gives CASSQGGGVTGGFSNQPQHF.

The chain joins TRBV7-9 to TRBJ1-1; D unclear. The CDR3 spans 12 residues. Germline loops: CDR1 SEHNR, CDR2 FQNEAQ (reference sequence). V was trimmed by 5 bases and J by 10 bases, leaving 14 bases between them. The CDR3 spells CASSPRAWGAFF. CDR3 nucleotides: TGTGCCAGCAGCCCTCGGGCCTGGGGAGCTTTCTTT.

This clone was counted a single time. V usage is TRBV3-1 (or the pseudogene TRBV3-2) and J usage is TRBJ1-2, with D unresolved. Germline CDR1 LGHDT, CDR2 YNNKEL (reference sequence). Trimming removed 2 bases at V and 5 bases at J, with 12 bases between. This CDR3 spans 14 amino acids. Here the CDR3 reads CASSQPPGVYGYTF. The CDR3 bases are TGTGCCAGCAGCCAACCCCCCGGCGTATATGGCTACACCTTC.

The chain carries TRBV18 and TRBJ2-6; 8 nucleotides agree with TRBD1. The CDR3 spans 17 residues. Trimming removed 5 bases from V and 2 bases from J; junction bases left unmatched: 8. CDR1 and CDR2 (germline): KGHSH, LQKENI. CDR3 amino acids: CASSVDRVAAGANVLTF. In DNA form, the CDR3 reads TGTGCCAGCTCAGTGGACAGGGTAGCAGCTGGGGCCAACGTCCTGACTTTC. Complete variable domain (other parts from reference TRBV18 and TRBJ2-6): NAGVMQNPRHLVRRRGQEARLRCSPMKGHSHVYWYRQLPEEGLKFMVYLQKENIIDESGMPKERFSAEFPKEGPSILRIQQVVRGDSAAYFCASSVDRVAAGANVLTFGAGSRLTVL.

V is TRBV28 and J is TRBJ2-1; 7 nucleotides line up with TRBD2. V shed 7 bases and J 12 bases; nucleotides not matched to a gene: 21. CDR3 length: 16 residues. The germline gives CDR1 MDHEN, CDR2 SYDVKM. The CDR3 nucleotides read TGTGCCAGCACCGCTTGGGGTAGCGGGCTCCATGGGGTGCAGTTCTTC. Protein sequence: CASTAWGSGLHGVQFF. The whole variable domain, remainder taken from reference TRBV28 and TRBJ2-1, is DVKVTQSSRYLVKRTGEKVFLECVQDMDHENMFWYRQDPGLGLRLIYFSYDVKMKEKGDIPEGYSVSREKKERFSLILESASTNQTSMYLCASTAWGSGLHGVQFFGPGTRLTVL.

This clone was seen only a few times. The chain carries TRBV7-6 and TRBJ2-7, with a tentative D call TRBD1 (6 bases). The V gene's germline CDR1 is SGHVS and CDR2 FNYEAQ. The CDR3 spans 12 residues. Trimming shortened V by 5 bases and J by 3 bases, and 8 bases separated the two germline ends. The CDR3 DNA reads TGTGCCAGCAGCCGGACAGACTACGAGCAGTACTTC. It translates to CASSRTDYEQYF.

The DNA of the CDR3 is TGTGCCAGTAGTCCCTCGACAGGGAAGTATGGCTACACCTTC. Translation gives CASSPSTGKYGYTF. The chain joins TRBV19 to TRBJ1-2, with 7 nucleotides matching TRBD1. Germline assignment: CDR1 LNHDA and CDR2 SQIVND (reference sequence). The CDR3 runs to 14 residues. The trim removed 5 bases at V and 5 bases at J, leaving 8 bases unmatched.

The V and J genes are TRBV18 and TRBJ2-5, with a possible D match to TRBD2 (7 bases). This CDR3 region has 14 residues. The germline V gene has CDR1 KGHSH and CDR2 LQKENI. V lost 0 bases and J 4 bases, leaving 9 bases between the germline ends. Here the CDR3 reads CASSPPGGGETQYF. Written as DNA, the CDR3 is TGTGCCAGCTCACCACCGGGAGGGGGAGAGACCCAGTACTTC.

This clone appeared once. In nucleotides, the CDR3 is TGTGCCAGCAGCCTGGGCGGGGATTCACCCCTCCACTTT. Translating gives CASSLGGDSPLHF. The rearrangement joins TRBV4-2 to TRBJ1-6, with D unresolved. This CDR3 is 13 amino acids long. Germline loops: CDR1 LGHNA, CDR2 YNFKEQ. Trimming removed 4 bases from V and 8 bases from J, with 9 bases in between.

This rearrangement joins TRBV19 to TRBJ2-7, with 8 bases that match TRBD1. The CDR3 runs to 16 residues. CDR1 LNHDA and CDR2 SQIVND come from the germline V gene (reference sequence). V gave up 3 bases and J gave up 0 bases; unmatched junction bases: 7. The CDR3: CASSIGNRGYSYEQYF. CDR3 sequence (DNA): TGTGCCAGTAGTATTGGAAACAGGGGGTACTCCTACGAGCAGTACTTC.

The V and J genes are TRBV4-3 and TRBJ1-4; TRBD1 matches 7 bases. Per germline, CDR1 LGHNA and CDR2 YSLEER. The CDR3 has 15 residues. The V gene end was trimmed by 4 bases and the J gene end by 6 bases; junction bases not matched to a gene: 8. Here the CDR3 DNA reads TGCGCCAGCAGCCCGGACAGGTGGGGCGATGAAAAACTGTTTTTT. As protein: CASSPDRWGDEKLFF.

The DNA of the CDR3 is TGTGCCAGCAGTATAAGGACTAGCGGCTACGAGCAGTACTTC. It codes for CASSIRTSGYEQYF. The rearrangement joins TRBV27 to TRBJ2-7; 10 nucleotides line up with TRBD2. The CDR3 has 14 amino acids. CDR1 is MNHEY and CDR2 is SMNVEV in the germline V gene (reference sequence). V lost 5 bases to trimming and J lost 3 bases; unmatched junction nucleotides: 4.

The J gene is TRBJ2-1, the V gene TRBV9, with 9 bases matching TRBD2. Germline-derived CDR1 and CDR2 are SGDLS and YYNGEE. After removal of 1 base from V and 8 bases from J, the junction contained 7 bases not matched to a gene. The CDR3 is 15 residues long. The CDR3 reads CASSVSWTSDHEQFF. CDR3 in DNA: TGTGCCAGCAGCGTATCGTGGACTAGCGACCATGAGCAGTTCTTC.

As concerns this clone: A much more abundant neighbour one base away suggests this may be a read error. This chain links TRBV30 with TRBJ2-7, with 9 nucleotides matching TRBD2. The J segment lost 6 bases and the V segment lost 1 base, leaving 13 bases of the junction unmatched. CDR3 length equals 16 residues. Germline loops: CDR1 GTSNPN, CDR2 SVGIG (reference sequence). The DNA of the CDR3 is TGTGCCTGGAGTGGGGGCGGGGTAGCGGGGGTTACCGAGCAGTACTTC. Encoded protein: CAWSGGGVAGVTEQYF.

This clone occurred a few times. CDR3 nucleotides: TGTGCCAGCAGCTTCCGTGGGGGGGAAGAGGATGGCTACACCTTC. Encoded protein: CASSFRGGEEDGYTF. V and J are TRBV7-8 and TRBJ1-2, with D tentatively TRBD1 (5 bases). The CDR3 totals 15 residues. V gave up 3 bases and J gave up 6 bases, with 17 bases separating them. Germline CDR1 reads SGHVS; CDR2 reads FQNEAQ. Looking up the rest from reference TRBV7-8 and TRBJ1-2 gives the full variable domain: GAGVSQSPRYKVAKRGQDVALRCDPISGHVSLFWYQQALGQGPEFLTYFQNEAQLDKSGLPSDRFFAERPEGSVSTLKIQRTQQEDSAVYLCASSFRGGEEDGYTFGSGTRLTVV.

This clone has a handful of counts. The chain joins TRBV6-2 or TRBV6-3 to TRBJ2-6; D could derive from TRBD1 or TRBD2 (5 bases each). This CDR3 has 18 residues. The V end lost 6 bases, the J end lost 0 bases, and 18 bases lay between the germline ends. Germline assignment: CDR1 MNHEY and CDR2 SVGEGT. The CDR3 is CASSLTGAEISGANVLTF. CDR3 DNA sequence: TGTGCCAGCAGCCTCACCGGGGCGGAAATCTCTGGGGCCAACGTCCTGACTTTC.

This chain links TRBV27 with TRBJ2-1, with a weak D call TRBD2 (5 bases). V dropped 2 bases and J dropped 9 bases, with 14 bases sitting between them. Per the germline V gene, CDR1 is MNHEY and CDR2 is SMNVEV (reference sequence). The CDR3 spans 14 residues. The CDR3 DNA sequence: TGTGCCAGCAGTTTAAGGGCCGAGGCGGGTGAGCAGTTCTTC. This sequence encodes CASSLRAEAGEQFF.

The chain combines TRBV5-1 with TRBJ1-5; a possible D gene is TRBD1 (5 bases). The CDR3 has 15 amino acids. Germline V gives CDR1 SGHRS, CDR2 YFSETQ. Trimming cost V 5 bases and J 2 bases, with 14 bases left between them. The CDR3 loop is CASRPGAGGNQPQHF. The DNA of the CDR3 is TGCGCCAGCAGACCTGGTGCGGGGGGCAATCAGCCCCAGCATTTT.

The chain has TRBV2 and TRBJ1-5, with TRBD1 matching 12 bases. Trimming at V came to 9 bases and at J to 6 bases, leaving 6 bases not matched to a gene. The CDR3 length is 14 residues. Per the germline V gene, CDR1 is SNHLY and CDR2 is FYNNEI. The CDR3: CASAGTGGFQPQHF. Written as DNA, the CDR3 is TGTGCCAGTGCCGGGACAGGGGGCTTTCAGCCCCAGCATTTT.

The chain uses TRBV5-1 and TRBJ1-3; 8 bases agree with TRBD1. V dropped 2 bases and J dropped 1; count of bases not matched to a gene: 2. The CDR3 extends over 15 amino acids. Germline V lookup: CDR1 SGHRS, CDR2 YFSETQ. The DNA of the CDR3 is TGCGCCAGCAGCTTAGACAGGGGATCTGGAAACACCATATATTTT. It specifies CASSLDRGSGNTIYF.

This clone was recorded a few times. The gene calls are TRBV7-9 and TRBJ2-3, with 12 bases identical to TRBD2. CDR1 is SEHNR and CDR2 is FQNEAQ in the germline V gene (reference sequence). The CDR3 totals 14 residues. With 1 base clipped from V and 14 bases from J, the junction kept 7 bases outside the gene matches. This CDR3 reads CASSLGGLAGSWYF. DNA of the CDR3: TGTGCCAGCAGCTTAGGTGGACTAGCGGGGTCTTGGTATTTT. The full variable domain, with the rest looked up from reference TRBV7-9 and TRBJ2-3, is DTGVSQNPRHKITKRGQNVTFRCDPISEHNRLYWYRQTLGQGPEFLTYFQNEAQLEKSRLLSDRFSAERPKGSFSTLEIQRTEQGDSAMYLCASSLGGLAGSWYFGPGTRLTVL.

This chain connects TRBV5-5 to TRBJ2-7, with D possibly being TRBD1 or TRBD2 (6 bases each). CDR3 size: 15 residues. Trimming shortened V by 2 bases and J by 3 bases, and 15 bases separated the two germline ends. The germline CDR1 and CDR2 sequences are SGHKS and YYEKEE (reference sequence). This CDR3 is CASSLGGRMGYEQYF. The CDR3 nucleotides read TGTGCCAGCAGCTTAGGGGGGAGGATGGGCTACGAGCAGTACTTC.

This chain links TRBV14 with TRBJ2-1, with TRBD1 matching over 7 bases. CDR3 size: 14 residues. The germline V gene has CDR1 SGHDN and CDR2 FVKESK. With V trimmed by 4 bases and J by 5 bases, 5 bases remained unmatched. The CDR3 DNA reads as TGTGCCAGCAGCCCAAGGACAGGAGACAATGAGCAGTTCTTC. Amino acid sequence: CASSPRTGDNEQFF.

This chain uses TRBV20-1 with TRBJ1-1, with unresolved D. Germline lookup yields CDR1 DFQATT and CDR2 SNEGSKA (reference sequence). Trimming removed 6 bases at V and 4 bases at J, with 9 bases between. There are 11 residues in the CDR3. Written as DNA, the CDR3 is TGCAGTGCCGCCCTGGGCACTGAAGCTTTCTTT. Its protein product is CSAALGTEAFF.